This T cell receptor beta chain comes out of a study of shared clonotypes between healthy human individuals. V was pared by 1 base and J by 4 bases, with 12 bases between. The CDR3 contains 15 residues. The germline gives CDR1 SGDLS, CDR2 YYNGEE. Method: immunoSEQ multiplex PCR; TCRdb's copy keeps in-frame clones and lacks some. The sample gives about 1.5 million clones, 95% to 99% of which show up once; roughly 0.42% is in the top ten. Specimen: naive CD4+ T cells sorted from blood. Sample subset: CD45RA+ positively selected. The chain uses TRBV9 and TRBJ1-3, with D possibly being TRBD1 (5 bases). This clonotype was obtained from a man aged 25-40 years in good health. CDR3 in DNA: TGTGCCAGCAGCGTATCGAGGCAGGGAGGAAACACCATATATTTT. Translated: CASSVSRQGGNTIYF.